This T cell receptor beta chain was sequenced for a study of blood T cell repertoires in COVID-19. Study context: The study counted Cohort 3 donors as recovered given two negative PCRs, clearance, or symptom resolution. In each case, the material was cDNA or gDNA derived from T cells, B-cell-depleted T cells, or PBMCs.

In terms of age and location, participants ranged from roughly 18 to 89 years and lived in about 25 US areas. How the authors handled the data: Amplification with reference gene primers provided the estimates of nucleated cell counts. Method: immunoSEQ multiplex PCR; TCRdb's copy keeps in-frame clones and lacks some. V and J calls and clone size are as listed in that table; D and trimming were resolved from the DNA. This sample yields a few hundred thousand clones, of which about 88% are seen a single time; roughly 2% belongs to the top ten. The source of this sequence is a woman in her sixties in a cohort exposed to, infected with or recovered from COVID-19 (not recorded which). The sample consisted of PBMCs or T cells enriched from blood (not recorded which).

In DNA form, the CDR3 reads TGCAGTGCTGCGCAAGAAAATGAGCAGTTCTTC. It encodes CSAAQENEQFF. The rearrangement links TRBV20-1 to TRBJ2-1; D is undetermined. Germline CDR1 is DFQATT and CDR2 is SNEGSKA (reference sequence). Trimming stripped 5 bases from V and 7 bases from J, with 9 bases between. CDR3 length equals 11 residues.